This TCR beta chain was sequenced during a study of CD8 T cells in ankylosing spondylitis. Making the TCR beta libraries involved quantitative 5'-RACE with molecular barcodes. TCRdb re-called the 5' RACE reads with MiXCR, one entry per CDR3 protein. The sample gives hundreds of thousands of distinct CDR3 sequences, roughly 25% of which show up once; about 0.89% is in the top ten. The CDR3 has 15 residues. Germline V gene sequence: CDR1 MNHNS, CDR2 SASEGT. V trimming: 6 bases; J trimming: 5 bases; junction bases outside the gene matches: 10. This clonotype has just a few counts. Antigen: not known. Findings and limits, study-wide: Significant enrichment of disease-linked clones was reportedly seen in matched ankylosing spondylitis synovial fluid. A TCR beta motif made of several highly homologous variants seemed typical of ankylosing spondylitis blood.

The TCR was taken from a male donor with ankylosing spondylitis. The chain links TRBV6-1 to TRBJ2-3, with 8 bases aligning to TRBD2. Input material: blood, either unsorted or a sorted T cell fraction (not recorded which). CDR3 in amino acids: CASRRGAGEKDTQYF. The CDR3 DNA reads as TGTGCCAGCAGACGTGGAGCGGGAGAAAAAGATACGCAGTATTTT.